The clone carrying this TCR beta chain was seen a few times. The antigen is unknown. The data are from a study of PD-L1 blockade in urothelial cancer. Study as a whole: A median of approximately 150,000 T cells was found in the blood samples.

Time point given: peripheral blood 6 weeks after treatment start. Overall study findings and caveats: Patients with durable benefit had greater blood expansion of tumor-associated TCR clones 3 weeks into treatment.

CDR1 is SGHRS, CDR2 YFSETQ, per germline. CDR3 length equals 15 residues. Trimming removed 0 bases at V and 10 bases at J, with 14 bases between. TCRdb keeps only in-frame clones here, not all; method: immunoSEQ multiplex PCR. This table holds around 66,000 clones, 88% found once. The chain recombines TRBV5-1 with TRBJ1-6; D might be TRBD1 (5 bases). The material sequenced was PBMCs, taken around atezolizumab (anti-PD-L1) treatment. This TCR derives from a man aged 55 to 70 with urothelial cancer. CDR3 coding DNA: TGCGCCAGCAGCTTGGCCGGGTCAGGGCGGTCACCCCTCCACTTT. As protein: CASSLAGSGRSPLHF.